Listed below are T cell receptor beta chains from one sample, sequenced in a study of blood T cell repertoires in COVID-19. Some clones are missing from TCRdb's copy, which holds only in-frame ones; the method was immunoSEQ multiplex PCR. The sample lists about 160,000 clones; 60% to 85% were seen once. The source material was peripheral blood. The receptors originated from a man between 65 and 85 years old with acute or convalescent COVID-19. Each CDR3 is given with its conserved first and last residue. Each record gives: D gene, clone size, J gene, V gene, CDR3 protein, CDR3 DNA. D genes are given only for firm matches. Expanded clones get a size class; other rows say once, few or many, or leave the size out.

>.|.|TRBJ2-2|TRBV15
CATSRRQAANTGELFF
TGTGCCACCAGCAGGCGACAGGCAGCGAACACCGGGGAGCTGTTTTTT
>TRBD1|.|TRBJ1-6|TRBV5-1
CASSSTGGRSPLHF
TGCGCCAGCAGCTCGACAGGGGGTAGGTCACCCCTCCACTTT
>.|.|TRBJ2-1|TRBV6-2/TRBV6-3
CASSPANEQFF
TGTGCCAGCAGCCCGGCCAATGAGCAGTTCTTC
>.|few|TRBJ1-2|TRBV11-2
CASSLDRAYGYTF
TGTGCCAGCAGCTTAGACAGGGCCTATGGCTACACCTTC
>TRBD2|.|TRBJ2-5|TRBV5-1
CASSLGLAGGIQTQYF
TGCGCCAGCAGCTTAGGACTAGCGGGGGGCATACAGACCCAGTACTTC
>.|few|TRBJ2-2|TRBV5-1
CASSLASEPGELFF
TGCGCCAGCAGCTTGGCCTCGGAGCCCGGGGAGCTGTTTTTT
>.|.|TRBJ2-6|TRBV5-1
CASSLLAHDSGANVLTF
TGCGCCAGCAGCTTGCTAGCTCACGATTCTGGGGCCAACGTCCTGACTTTC
>.|.|TRBJ2-5|TRBV12-3/TRBV12-4
CASSFGARETQYF
TGTGCCAGCAGTTTTGGGGCTCGGGAGACCCAGTACTTC
>TRBD1|.|TRBJ1-2|TRBV6-5
CASRKTGDHYGYTF
TGTGCCAGCAGGAAAACAGGGGATCACTATGGCTACACCTTC
>TRBD1|.|TRBJ2-2|TRBV6-1
CASSDTGGPGELFF
TGTGCCAGCAGTGATACAGGGGGCCCCGGGGAGCTGTTTTTT
>.|.|TRBJ1-1|TRBV2
CASKLDRIGTEAFF
TGTGCCAGCAAACTTGACAGGATCGGCACTGAAGCTTTCTTT
>TRBD1|few|TRBJ2-1|TRBV27
CASSSTRQGFHYMVNNEQFF
TGTGCCAGCAGTTCCACTAGACAGGGTTTTCATTACATGGTCAACAATGAGCAGTTCTTC
>.|few|TRBJ2-7|TRBV25-1
CASSATDRSYEQYF
TGTGCCAGCAGTGCTACGGACAGAAGTTACGAGCAGTACTTC
>TRBD1|.|TRBJ1-2|TRBV29-1
CTTGGEIYGYTF
TGCACGACAGGGGGCGAAATCTATGGCTACACCTTC
>TRBD2|.|TRBJ2-7|TRBV5-1
CASSVTSGILNEQYF
TGCGCCAGCAGCGTCACTAGCGGGATCTTAAACGAGCAGTACTTC
>.|.|TRBJ1-1|TRBV6-2/TRBV6-3
CASSPPAYTEAFF
TGTGCCAGCAGTCCACCAGCGTACACTGAAGCTTTCTTT
>TRBD1|.|TRBJ2-3|TRBV5-5
CASSSRDRGGTDTQYF
TGTGCCAGCAGCTCCCGGGACAGGGGTGGGACAGATACGCAGTATTTT
>TRBD2|few|TRBJ2-1|TRBV11-2
CASTNDAGGQYNEQFF
TGTGCCAGCACCAACGACGCGGGGGGGCAGTACAATGAGCAGTTCTTC
>TRBD1|.|TRBJ2-1|TRBV9
CASSTETGGTYNEQFF
TGTGCCAGCAGCACCGAGACAGGGGGTACCTACAATGAGCAGTTCTTC
>TRBD2|.|TRBJ2-1|TRBV7-6
CASSSTSGRRNNEQFF
TGTGCCAGCAGCTCGACTAGCGGGAGGCGAAACAATGAGCAGTTCTTC
>.|few|TRBJ2-1|TRBV5-1
CASSLALSSYNEQFF
TGCGCCAGCAGCTTGGCGCTAAGCTCCTACAATGAGCAGTTCTTC
>TRBD1|.|TRBJ1-2|TRBV12-5
CASGLPTLTGGGYTF
TGTGCTAGTGGTTTGCCCACATTGACAGGGGGAGGCTACACCTTC